The 15 T cell receptor beta chains presented below share a single source sample, sequenced in a study of glioma-infiltrating T cells. Using RNA template, CDR3s of TCR alpha and beta were amplified with iRepertoire arm-PCR. TCRdb redid the calling of the multiplex PCR reads with MiXCR, one entry per CDR3 protein. The sample includes tens of thousands of distinct CDR3 sequences, about a quarter of them seen just once. The material sequenced was glioma tissue, nonneoplastic brain tissue, or PBMCs (not recorded which). Receptor source: a human donor with low-grade glioma or glioblastoma, undergoing nonglioma brain surgery, or in good health (not recorded which).

This clonotype appeared many times. V gene TRBV2 combines with J gene TRBJ1-6; D is unresolved. This CDR3 is 11 amino acids long. Trimming took 4 bases from V and 8 from J, leaving 3 bases between them. Germline V CDR1 and CDR2: SNHLY, FYNNEI. CDR3 amino acids: CASSGDSPLHF. The CDR3 DNA follows: TGTGCCAGCAGTGGCGATTCACCCCTCCACTTT.

This clonotype was seen a handful of times. This chain joins TRBV11-2 and TRBJ2-3; 10 positions agree with TRBD1. From germline, CDR1 is SGHAT and CDR2 FQNNGV. The CDR3 runs 15 residues. Germline trimming cut 3 bases from V and 6 bases from J; bases unmatched to any gene: 6. CDR3 in DNA: TGTGCCAGCAGCTTGTCGGGACAGGGGATCGATACGCAGTATTTT. It yields the protein CASSLSGQGIDTQYF.

Details on this clonotype: A read error may explain this, as a much larger clone is one base away. This chain joins TRBV11-2 and TRBJ2-3, with D perhaps matching TRBD2 (6 bases). V was trimmed by 7 bases and J by 3 bases, leaving 17 bases between them. The CDR3 covers 15 residues. CDR1 SGHAT and CDR2 FQNNGV come from the germline V gene. CDR3 residues: CASTRLEGRTDTQYF. In DNA form, the CDR3 reads TGTGCCAGCACCCGATTAGAGGGGAGGACAGATACGCAGTATTTT.

This clonotype qualifies as medium-sized. V gene TRBV20-1 combines with J gene TRBJ1-5, with a tentative D call TRBD1 (5 bases). In germline, CDR1 is DFQATT, CDR2 SNEGSKA (reference sequence). The CDR3 spans 14 residues. Trimming removed 3 bases at V and 7 bases at J, with 16 bases between. The CDR3: CSASVRTGYQPQHF. The CDR3, as DNA: TGCAGTGCTAGTGTAAGAACAGGTTACCAGCCCCAGCATTTT.

This clonotype was picked up many times. The genes are TRBV6-1 and TRBJ1-5; D is unresolved. The CDR3 totals 14 residues. CDR1 and CDR2 (germline): MNHNS, SASEGT. V gave up 3 bases and J gave up 3 bases, with 9 bases separating them. CDR3 sequence (DNA): TGTGCCAGCAGTGATTCTGGTAACAATCAGCCCCAGCATTTT. Encoded protein: CASSDSGNNQPQHF.

This clonotype was picked up many times. This rearrangement joins TRBV5-4 to TRBJ1-6, with 7 bases fitting TRBD1. Germline CDR1 reads SGHNT; CDR2 reads YYREEE (reference sequence). CDR3 size: 13 residues. Germline trimming cut 4 bases from V and 10 bases from J; bases unmatched to any gene: 5. The CDR3 DNA sequence: TGTGCCAGCAGCGTAGACAGGGAGTCACCCCTCCACTTT. As protein: CASSVDRESPLHF.

Regarding this clonotype: A much bigger clone sits one base away, suggesting this may be a read error. CDR3 sequence: CASSQHPGSGDYGYTF. The CDR3 bases are TGCGCCAGCAGCCAACACCCCGGGTCAGGGGACTATGGCTACACCTTC. The genes are TRBV4-1 and TRBJ1-2; D possibly corresponds to TRBD1 (6 bases). Germline V gene lookup returns CDR1 MGHRA and CDR2 YSYEKL. The V gene lost 2 bases and the J gene lost 3 bases, with 16 bases spanning the gap. CDR3 length: 16 amino acids.

CDR3 nucleotides: TGTGCCAGCAGTGAGGGGACAGCAACTAATGAAAAACTGTTTTTT. It codes for CASSEGTATNEKLFF. This rearrangement joins TRBV2 to TRBJ1-4, with 7 bases aligning to TRBD1. Trimming cost V 3 bases and J 0 bases; bases outside gene matches: 1. Germline values: CDR1 SNHLY, CDR2 FYNNEI. This CDR3 is 15 amino acids long.

With regard to this clonotype: A read error is possible here, since a much larger clone lies one base away. The V and J genes are TRBV4-1 and TRBJ1-3, with 7 positions matching TRBD1. The CDR3 has 15 amino acids. Germline values: CDR1 MGHRA, CDR2 YSYEKL. The CDR3 is CASIDRDLSGSTIYF. The CDR3 coding sequence is TGCGCCAGCATCGACAGGGATCTTTCTGGAAGCACCATATATTTT.

This clonotype has ten or more counts. The CDR3 here is CASSLGGPETQYF. The CDR3, as DNA: TGTGCCAGCAGCTTAGGGGGGCCGGAGACCCAGTACTTC. The gene calls are TRBV7-8 and TRBJ2-5; possible D gene TRBD1, 6 bases. V lost 1 base and J 5 bases, leaving 8 bases between the germline ends. The CDR3 has 13 residues. Germline-derived CDR1 and CDR2 are SGHVS and FQNEAQ.

Details on this clonotype: A much larger clone lies one base from this, so it may be a read error. This sequence joins TRBV2 and TRBJ1-1; no definite D call. Germline CDR1 is SNHLY and CDR2 is FYNNEI. The CDR3 consists of 14 residues. In DNA form, the CDR3 reads TGTGCCGGCAGGCGGTTAGGGAAAAACACTGAAGCTTTCTTT. The encoded protein is CAGRRLGKNTEAFF.

The CDR3 loop reads CASSLAATGTQYF. DNA for the CDR3: TGTGCCAGCAGCTTAGCGGCGACAGGCACGCAGTATTTT. The rearrangement uses TRBV11-3 and TRBJ2-3; possible D gene TRBD1, 6 bases. V lost 1 base and J 9 bases, leaving 11 bases between the germline ends. Germline CDR1 and CDR2: SGHNT and YENEEA. CDR3 length: 13 residues. The complete variable domain, with remaining parts taken from reference TRBV11-3 and TRBJ2-3, reads EAGVVQSPRYKIIEKKQPVAFWCNPISGHNTLYWYLQNLGQGPELLIRYENEEAVDDSQLPKDRFSAERLKGVDSTLKIQPAELGDSAVYLCASSLAATGTQYFGPGTRLTVL.

V usage is TRBV5-1 and J usage is TRBJ2-6; D call uncertain. This CDR3 is 15 amino acids long. From germline, CDR1 is SGHRS and CDR2 YFSETQ. V lost 1 base and J lost 0, with 5 bases in between. CDR3 nucleotide sequence: TGCGCCAGCAGCTTGCCTAACTCTGGGGCCAACGTCCTGACTTTC. This sequence encodes CASSLPNSGANVLTF.

V usage is TRBV12-3 or TRBV12-4 and J usage is TRBJ2-1; 9 bases are shared with TRBD2. CDR3 length: 16 amino acids. V shed 0 bases, J shed 5 bases, and the junction held 5 bases outside the gene matches. The CDR3 protein is CASSLALAGRNNEQFF. Here the CDR3 DNA reads TGTGCCAGCAGTTTAGCGCTAGCGGGGAGAAACAATGAGCAGTTCTTC.

This clonotype was seen ten or more times. The rearrangement uses TRBV18 and TRBJ2-1, with 9 bases that match TRBD2. This CDR3 spans 15 amino acids. CDR1 is KGHSH and CDR2 is LQKENI in the germline V gene. V lost 6 bases and J lost 7; bases outside the gene matches: 10. CDR3 bases: TGTGCCAGCTCCCCGGGACTAGCTAACTTAAATGAGCAGTTCTTC. Amino acids: CASSPGLANLNEQFF.